This T cell receptor beta chain was sequenced in a study of T cell repertoires in cytomegalovirus infection. As regards this clonotype: Its specificity is unknown.

The CDR3 contains 15 residues. The V end was cut by 7 bases, the J end by 4 bases, with 20 bases between. Per germline, CDR1 SEHNR and CDR2 FQNEAQ (reference sequence). TCRdb passed the reads through MiXCR, listing each CDR3 protein once. This table has some 200,000 distinct CDR3 sequences, 35% to 40% appearing once. Findings and limits, study-wide: In two of eight donors, the top clonotype was HLA-C-restricted CMV-specific.

This sample comprised CD8+ T cells from cultured PBMCs, obtained from culture after CMV antigen stimulation. This chain uses TRBV7-9 with TRBJ2-7; weak D call: TRBD1 (5 bases). The source is a human donor in good health (CMV status not recorded). Some clones in this sample may be carry-over from other donors' samples. CDR3 region: CASTTQEQDLYEQYF. The CDR3 DNA reads TGTGCCAGCACCACACAGGAACAGGACCTTTACGAGCAGTACTTC.